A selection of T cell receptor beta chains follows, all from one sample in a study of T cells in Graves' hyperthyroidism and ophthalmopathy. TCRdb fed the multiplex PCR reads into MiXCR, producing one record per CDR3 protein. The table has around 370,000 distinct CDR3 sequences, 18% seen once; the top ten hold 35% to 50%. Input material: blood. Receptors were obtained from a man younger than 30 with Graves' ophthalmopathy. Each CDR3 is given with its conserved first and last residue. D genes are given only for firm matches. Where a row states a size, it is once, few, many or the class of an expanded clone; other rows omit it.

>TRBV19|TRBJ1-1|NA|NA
TGTGCCAGTAGTATATCGACGGGCAACACTGAAGCTTTCTTT
CASSISTGNTEAFF
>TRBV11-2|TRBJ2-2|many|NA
TGTGCCAGCAGCTCCGGACTTGTGGGAGGGGAGCTGTTTTTT
CASSSGLVGGELFF
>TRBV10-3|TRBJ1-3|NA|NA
TGTGCCATCAGTGAGGGACGGAAATCTGGAAACACCATATATTTT
CAISEGRKSGNTIYF
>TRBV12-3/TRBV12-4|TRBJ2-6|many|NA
TGTGCCAGCAGTTTAGATGGGGCCAACGTCCTGACTTTC
CASSLDGANVLTF
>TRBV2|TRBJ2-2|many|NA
TGTGCCAGCAGTGCCGACCGATGGAACACCGGGGAGCTGTTTTTT
CASSADRWNTGELFF
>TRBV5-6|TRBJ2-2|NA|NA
TGTGCCAGCAGCCCTGGCTCGGGGGAATCGATCGGGGAGCTGTTTTTT
CASSPGSGESIGELFF
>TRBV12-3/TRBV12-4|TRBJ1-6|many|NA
TGTGCCAGCAGTTTCGGAGATTATAATTCACCCCTCCACTTT
CASSFGDYNSPLHF
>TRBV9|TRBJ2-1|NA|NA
TGTGCCAGCAGCGTAGCTTTGCGGGGGCTCCACAATGAGCAGTTCTTC
CASSVALRGLHNEQFF
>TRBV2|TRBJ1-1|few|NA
TGTGCCAGCAGCCAAGATCGGCTTCCCTACCTGAACACTGAAGCTTTCTTT
CASSQDRLPYLNTEAFF
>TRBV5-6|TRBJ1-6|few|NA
TGTGCCAGCAGCTGGGGACCGACAGCAAGTAATTCACCCCTCCACTTT
CASSWGPTASNSPLHF
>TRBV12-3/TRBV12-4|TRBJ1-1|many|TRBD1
TGTGCCAGCCGCCGAGGGACAGCGAACACTGAAGCTTTCTTT
CASRRGTANTEAFF
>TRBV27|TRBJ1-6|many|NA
TGTGCCAGCAGTTTCTCTCCCAGGGCCCCGAATTCACCCCTCCACTTT
CASSFSPRAPNSPLHF
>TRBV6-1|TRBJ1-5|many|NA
TGTGCCAGCAGTGAATGGGGAAGGGCAGCCCTGAATCAGCCCCAGCATTTT
CASSEWGRAALNQPQHF
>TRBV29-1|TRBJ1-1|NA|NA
TGCAGCGTTGAAGATGAGGGTCCTGAAGCTTTCTTT
CSVEDEGPEAFF
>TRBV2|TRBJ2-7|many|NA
TGTGCCAGCAAACCGGGAAGCTCCTACGAGCAGTACTTC
CASKPGSSYEQYF
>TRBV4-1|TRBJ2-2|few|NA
TGCGCCAGCAGCCAAGAGTATTCGAACACCGGGGAGCTGTTTTTT
CASSQEYSNTGELFF
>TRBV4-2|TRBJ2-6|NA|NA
TGTGCCAGCAGCGTGTGGGGGGGGCTCTCTGGGGCCAACGTCCTGACTTTC
CASSVWGGLSGANVLTF
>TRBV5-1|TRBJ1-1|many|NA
TGCGCCAGCAGCTTACGCGAGGCGAACACTGAAGCTTTCTTT
CASSLREANTEAFF
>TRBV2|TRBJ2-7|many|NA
TGTGCCAGCACCACAGGTTACGGCTCCTACGAGCAGTACTTC
CASTTGYGSYEQYF
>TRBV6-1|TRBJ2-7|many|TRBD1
TGTGCCAGCGGGGACAGGGCTTCCTCCTACGAGCAGTACTTC
CASGDRASSYEQYF
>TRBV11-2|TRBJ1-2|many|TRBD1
TGTGCCAGCAGCTCACCCGGGACAGACTATCATGGCTACACCTTC
CASSSPGTDYHGYTF
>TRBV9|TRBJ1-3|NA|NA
TGTGCCAGCAGCGTAGTGGGGGACACCATATATTTT
CASSVVGDTIYF
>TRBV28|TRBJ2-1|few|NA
TGTGCCAGCAGGCTCCCCAGTAGCTCCTACAATGAGCAGTTCTTC
CASRLPSSSYNEQFF
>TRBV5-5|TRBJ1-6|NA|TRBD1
TGTGCCAGCAGCCCGGGACAGCTGAATTCACCCCTCCACTTT
CASSPGQLNSPLHF
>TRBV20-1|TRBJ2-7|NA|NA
TGCAGTGCAAGGGGGGGGGGGAGGAGCTACGAGCAGTACTTC
CSARGGGRSYEQYF
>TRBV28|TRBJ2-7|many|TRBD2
TGTGCCAGCAGTTCCAACCCCTGGACTAGACGCGAGCAGTACTTC
CASSSNPWTRREQYF
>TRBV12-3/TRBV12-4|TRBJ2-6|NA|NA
TGTGCCATCTCTAGCTCTGGGGCCAACGTCCTGACTTTC
CAISSSGANVLTF
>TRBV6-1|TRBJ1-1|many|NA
TGTGCCAGCAGCCCATTTGCCGAAGCTTTCTTT
CASSPFAEAFF
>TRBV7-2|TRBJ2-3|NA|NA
TGTGCCAGCAGCTTATTGATTTTGACAGATACGCAGTATTTT
CASSLLILTDTQYF
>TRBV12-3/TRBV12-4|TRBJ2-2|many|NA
TGTGCCAGCAGTTTAAGGGAGAACACCGGGGAGCTGTTTTTT
CASSLRENTGELFF
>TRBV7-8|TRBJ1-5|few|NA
TGTGCCAGCAGCTTATGGGTGGCAGATGGGGGTCAGCCCCAGCATTTT
CASSLWVADGGQPQHF
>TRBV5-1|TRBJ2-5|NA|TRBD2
TGCGCCAGCAGCCTCGGGACTAGCGGTTCGTACCAAGAGACCCAGTACTTC
CASSLGTSGSYQETQYF
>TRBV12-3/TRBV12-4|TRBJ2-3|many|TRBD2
TGTGCCAGCAGCCGAGGACTAGCGAGGCATACGCAGTATTTT
CASSRGLARHTQYF
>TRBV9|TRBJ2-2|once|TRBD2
TGTGCCAGCAGCTTCGGACTAGCCCAGAACACCGGGGAGCTGTTTTTT
CASSFGLAQNTGELFF
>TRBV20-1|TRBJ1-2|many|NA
TGCAGTGCTCCTGAACCAGCCGATGATGGCTACACCTTC
CSAPEPADDGYTF
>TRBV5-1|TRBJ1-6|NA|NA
TGCGCCAGCACGCAGGGCGTCTCCCCAATTTCACCCCTCCACTTT
CASTQGVSPISPLHF
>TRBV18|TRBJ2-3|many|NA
TGTGCCAGCTCACCGATTGGGGACCTCACAGATACGCAGTATTTT
CASSPIGDLTDTQYF
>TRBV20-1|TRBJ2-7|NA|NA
TGCAGTGCTTTGGGCGTAGACAGGCTATCCTACGAGCAGTACTTC
CSALGVDRLSYEQYF
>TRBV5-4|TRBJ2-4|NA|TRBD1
TGTGCCAGCAGCCCAGACAGGGCTTTGTTGAACATTCAGTACTTC
CASSPDRALLNIQYF
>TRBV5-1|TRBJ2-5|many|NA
TGCGCCAGCAGCTTGACTCAGGTTAAAGAGACCCAGTACTTC
CASSLTQVKETQYF
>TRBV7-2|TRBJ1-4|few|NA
TGTGCCAGCAGCTTAAACGGCTTTAATGAAAAACTGTTTTTT
CASSLNGFNEKLFF
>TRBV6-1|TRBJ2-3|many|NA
TGTGCCAGCAGTGAAGCGAAGGGGGGAGGCACAGATACGCAGTATTTT
CASSEAKGGGTDTQYF
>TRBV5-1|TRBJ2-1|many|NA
TGCGCCAGCAGCTTAGGCCGGGTTACTTACAATGAGCAGTTCTTC
CASSLGRVTYNEQFF
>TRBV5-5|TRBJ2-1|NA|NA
TGTGCCAGCAGCTTGGGCAGTACCTCCTACAATGAGCAGTTCTTC
CASSLGSTSYNEQFF
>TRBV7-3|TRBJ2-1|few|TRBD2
TGTGCCAGCAGTTCCCAACGGGGGGACAATGAGCAGTTCTTC
CASSSQRGDNEQFF
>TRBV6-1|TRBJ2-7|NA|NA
TGTGCCACCACTCCTGGTATCTACGAGCAGTACTTC
CATTPGIYEQYF
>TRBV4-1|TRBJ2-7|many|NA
TGCGCCAGCAGCCAGCCCGGGAGCGGAGGCTACGAGCAGTACTTC
CASSQPGSGGYEQYF
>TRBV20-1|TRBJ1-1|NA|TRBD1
TGCAGTGCTGGACAGGGGGCTGAAGCTCTCTTT
CSAGQGAEALF
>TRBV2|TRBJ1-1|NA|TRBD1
TGTGCCAGTACCGGACAGGACAACACTGAAGCTTTCTTT
CASTGQDNTEAFF